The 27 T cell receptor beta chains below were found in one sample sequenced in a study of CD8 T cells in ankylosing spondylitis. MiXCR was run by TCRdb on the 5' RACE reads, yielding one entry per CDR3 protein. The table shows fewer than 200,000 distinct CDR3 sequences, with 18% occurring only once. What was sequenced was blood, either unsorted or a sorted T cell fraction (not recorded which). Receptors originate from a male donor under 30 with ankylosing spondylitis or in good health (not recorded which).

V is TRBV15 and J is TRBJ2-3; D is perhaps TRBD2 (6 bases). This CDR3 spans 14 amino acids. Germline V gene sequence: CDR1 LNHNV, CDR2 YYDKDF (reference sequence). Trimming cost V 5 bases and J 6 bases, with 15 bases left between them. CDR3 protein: CATSGDLRGDTQYF. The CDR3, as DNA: TGTGCCACCAGCGGCGACCTTCGGGGGGATACGCAGTATTTT.

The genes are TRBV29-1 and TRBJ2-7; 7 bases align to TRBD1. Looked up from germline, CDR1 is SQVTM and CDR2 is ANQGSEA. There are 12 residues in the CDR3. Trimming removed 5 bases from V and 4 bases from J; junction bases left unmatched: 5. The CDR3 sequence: CSVSGGVYEQYF. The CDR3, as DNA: TGCAGCGTTTCAGGGGGTGTTTACGAGCAGTACTTC.

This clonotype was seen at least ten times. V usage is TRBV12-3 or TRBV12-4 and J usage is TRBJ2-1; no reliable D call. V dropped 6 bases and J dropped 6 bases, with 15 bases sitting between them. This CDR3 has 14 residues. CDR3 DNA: TGTGCCAGCAGCTGGGCAGCCGGAGCCAATGAGCAGTTCTTC. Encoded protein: CASSWAAGANEQFF.

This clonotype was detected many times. The CDR3 sequence: CASSFPGPPYEQYF. For the CDR3, the DNA is TGTGCCAGCAGCTTCCCCGGGCCCCCCTACGAGCAGTACTTC. V usage is TRBV3-1 and J usage is TRBJ2-7; no clear D gene. Germline lookup yields CDR1 LGHDT and CDR2 YNNKEL (reference sequence). Trimming pared 5 bases from V and 2 bases from J, leaving 13 bases between. This CDR3 has 14 residues.

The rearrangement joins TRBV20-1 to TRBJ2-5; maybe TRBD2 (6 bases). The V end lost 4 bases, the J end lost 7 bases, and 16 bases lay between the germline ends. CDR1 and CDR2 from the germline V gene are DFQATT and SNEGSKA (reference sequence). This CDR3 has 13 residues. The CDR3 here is CSATSSEGATQYF. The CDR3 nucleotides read TGCAGTGCTACCTCTAGCGAGGGTGCGACCCAGTACTTC.

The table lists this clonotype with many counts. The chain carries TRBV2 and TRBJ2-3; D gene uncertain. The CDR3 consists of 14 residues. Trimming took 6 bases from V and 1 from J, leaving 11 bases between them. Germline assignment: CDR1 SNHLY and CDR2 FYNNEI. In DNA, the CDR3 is TGTGCCAGCAGCCCTGAAGCACGCACAGATACGCAGTATTTT. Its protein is CASSPEARTDTQYF.

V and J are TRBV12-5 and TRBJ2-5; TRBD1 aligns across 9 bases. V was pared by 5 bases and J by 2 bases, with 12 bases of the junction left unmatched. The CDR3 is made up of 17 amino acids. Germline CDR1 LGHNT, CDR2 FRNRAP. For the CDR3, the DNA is TGTGCTAGTGGTACCTACTCGGACAGGGGAATACAAGAGACCCAGTACTTC. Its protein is CASGTYSDRGIQETQYF.

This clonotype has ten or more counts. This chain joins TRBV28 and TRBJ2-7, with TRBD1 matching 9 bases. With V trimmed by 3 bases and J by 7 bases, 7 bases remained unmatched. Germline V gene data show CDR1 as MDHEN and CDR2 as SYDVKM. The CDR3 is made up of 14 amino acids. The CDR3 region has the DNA TGTGCCAGCAGTTTTCCGGGACAGGGTAATGAGCAGTACTTC. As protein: CASSFPGQGNEQYF.

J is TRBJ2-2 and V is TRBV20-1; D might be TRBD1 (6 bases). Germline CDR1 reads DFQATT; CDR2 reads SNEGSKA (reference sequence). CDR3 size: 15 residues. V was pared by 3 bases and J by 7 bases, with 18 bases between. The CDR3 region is CSARRGTGIGGELFF. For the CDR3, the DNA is TGCAGTGCTAGGAGGGGTACAGGGATCGGCGGGGAGCTGTTTTTT.

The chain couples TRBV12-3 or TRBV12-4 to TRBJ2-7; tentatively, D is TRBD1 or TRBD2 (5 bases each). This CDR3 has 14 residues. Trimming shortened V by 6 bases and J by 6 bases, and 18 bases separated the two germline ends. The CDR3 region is CASSRGVAPLEQYV. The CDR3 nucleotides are TGTGCCAGCAGCAGAGGGGTCGCCCCCCTCGAGCAGTACGTC.

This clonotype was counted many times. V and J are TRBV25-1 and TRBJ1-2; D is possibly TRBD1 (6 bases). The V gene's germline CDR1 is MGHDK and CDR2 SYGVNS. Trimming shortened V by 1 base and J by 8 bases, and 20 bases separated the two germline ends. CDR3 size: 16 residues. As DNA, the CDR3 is TGTGCCAGCAGTGAATTAGGGGACAAGGGCGCTAGAGGCTACACCTTC. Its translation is CASSELGDKGARGYTF.

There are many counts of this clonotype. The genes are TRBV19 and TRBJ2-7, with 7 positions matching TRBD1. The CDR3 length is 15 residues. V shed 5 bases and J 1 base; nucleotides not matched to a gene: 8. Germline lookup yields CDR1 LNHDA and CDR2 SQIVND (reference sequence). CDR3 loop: CASSLLRDSSYEQYF. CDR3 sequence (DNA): TGTGCCAGTAGTCTCCTCCGGGACAGTTCCTACGAGCAGTACTTC.

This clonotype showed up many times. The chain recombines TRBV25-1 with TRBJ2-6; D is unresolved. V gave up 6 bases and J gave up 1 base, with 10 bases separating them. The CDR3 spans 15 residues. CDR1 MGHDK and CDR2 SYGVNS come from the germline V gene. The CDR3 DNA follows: TGTGCCAGCAGCCCCCGAAGATCTGGGGCCAACGTCCTGACTTTC. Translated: CASSPRRSGANVLTF.

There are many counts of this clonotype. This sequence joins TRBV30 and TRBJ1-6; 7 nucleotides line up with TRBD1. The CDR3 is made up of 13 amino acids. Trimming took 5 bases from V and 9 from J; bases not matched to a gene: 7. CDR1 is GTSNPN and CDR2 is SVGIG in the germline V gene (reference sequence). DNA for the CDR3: TGTGCCTGGTTACCAGGGGGGGGTTCACCCCTCCACTTT. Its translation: CAWLPGGGSPLHF.

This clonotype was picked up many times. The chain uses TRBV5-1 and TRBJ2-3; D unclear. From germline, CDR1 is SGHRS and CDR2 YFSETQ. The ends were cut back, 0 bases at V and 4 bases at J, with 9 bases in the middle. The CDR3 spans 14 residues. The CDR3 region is CASSLETVADTQYF. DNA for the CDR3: TGCGCCAGCAGCTTGGAAACTGTAGCAGATACGCAGTATTTT.

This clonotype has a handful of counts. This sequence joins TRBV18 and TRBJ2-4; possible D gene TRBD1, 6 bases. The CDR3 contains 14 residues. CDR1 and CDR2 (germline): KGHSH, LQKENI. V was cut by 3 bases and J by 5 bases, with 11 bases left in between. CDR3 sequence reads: CASSPQGLENIQYF. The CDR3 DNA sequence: TGTGCCAGCTCACCCCAGGGGCTGGAAAACATTCAGTACTTC.

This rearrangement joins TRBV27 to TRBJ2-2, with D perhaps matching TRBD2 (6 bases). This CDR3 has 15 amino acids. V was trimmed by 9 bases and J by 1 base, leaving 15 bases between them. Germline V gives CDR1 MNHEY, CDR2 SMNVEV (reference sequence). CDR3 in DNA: TGTGCCAGAGGTCGCCGGGAGATGAACACCGGGGAGCTGTTTTTT. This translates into CARGRREMNTGELFF.

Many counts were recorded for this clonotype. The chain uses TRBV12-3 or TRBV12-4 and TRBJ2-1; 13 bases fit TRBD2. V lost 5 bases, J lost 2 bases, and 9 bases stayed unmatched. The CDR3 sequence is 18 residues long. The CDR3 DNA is TGTGCCAGCAGTCTCAGGACTAGCGGGAGTACCACCTACAATGAGCAGTTCTTC. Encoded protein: CASSLRTSGSTTYNEQFF.

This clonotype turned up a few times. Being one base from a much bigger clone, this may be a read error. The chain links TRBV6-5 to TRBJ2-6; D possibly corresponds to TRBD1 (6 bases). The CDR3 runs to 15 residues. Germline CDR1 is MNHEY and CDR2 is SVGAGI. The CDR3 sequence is CPSRLGHSGANVLTF. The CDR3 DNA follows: TGTCCCAGCAGACTGGGACACTCTGGGGCCAACGTCCTGACTTTC.

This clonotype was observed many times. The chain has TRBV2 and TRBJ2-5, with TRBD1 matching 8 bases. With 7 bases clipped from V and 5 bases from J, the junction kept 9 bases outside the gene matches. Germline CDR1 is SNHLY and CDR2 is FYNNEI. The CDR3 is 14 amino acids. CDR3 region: CASNPDRARETQYF. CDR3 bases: TGTGCCAGCAATCCGGACAGGGCAAGGGAGACCCAGTACTTC.

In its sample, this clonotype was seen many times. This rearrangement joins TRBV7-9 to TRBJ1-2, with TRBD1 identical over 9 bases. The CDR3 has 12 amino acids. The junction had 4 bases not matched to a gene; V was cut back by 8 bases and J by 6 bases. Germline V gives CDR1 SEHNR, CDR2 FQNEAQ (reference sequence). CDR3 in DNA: TGTGCCAGCCAAACAGGGGGCGATGGCTACACCTTC. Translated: CASQTGGDGYTF.

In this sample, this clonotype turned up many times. In nucleotides, the CDR3 is TGTGCCAGCAGTCCCGGGACAGAGAACACCGGGGAGCTGTTTTTT. It encodes CASSPGTENTGELFF. The chain combines TRBV28 with TRBJ2-2; 7 nucleotides agree with TRBD1. The V segment lost 5 bases and the J segment 1 base; nucleotides outside the gene matches: 4. Germline assignment: CDR1 MDHEN and CDR2 SYDVKM. This CDR3 comprises 15 residues.

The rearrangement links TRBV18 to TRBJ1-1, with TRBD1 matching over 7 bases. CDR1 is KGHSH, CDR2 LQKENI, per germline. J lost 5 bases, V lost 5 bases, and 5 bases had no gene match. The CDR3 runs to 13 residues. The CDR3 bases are TGTGCCAGCTCATCCGGACAGGAGACTGAAGCTTTCTTT. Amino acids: CASSSGQETEAFF.

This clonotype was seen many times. The CDR3 region is CASSQVRGGAGYGYTF. The CDR3 DNA reads as TGCGCCAGCAGCCAAGTTAGGGGGGGCGCAGGGTATGGCTACACCTTC. The chain has TRBV4-1 and TRBJ1-2, with D tentatively TRBD1 (6 bases). Germline V CDR1 and CDR2: MGHRA, YSYEKL. The V and J ends lost 1 base and 5 bases respectively, with 17 bases between them. This CDR3 comprises 16 residues.

The CDR3 here is CSARTSGGGNEQYF. CDR3 coding DNA: TGCAGTGCGCGGACTAGCGGGGGAGGGAACGAGCAGTACTTC. The chain joins TRBV20-1 to TRBJ2-7; TRBD2 agrees at 13 bases. The CDR3 extends over 14 amino acids. The germline gives CDR1 DFQATT, CDR2 SNEGSKA (reference sequence). V trimming: 6 bases; J trimming: 5 bases; junction bases outside the gene matches: 7.

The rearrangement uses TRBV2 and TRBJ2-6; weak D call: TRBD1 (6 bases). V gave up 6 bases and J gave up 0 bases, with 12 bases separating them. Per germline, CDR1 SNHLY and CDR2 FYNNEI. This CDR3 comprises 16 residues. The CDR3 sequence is CASRTTGSSGANVLTF. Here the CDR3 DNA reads TGTGCCAGCAGGACGACAGGATCCTCTGGGGCCAACGTCCTGACTTTC.

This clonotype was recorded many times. The CDR3 DNA reads TGTGCCAGCAGCGCCCGGACTAGCGGGAGAGGATCGGGAATGGGAGAGACCCAGTACTTC. It yields the protein CASSARTSGRGSGMGETQYF. The chain is built from TRBV7-9 and TRBJ2-5; the match to TRBD2 covers 13 bases. CDR3 length equals 20 residues. The junction had 19 bases not matched to a gene; V was cut back by 5 bases and J by 4 bases. Germline V gene data show CDR1 as SEHNR and CDR2 as FQNEAQ (reference sequence).